These T cell receptor beta chains were read from a single sample in a study of T cell clones after liver transplantation. These receptors' antigens are unknown. Produced via immunoSEQ multiplex PCR; TCRdb's table is partial and in-frame only. The sample records 450 or so clones, around 59% being singletons. The sample taken for sequencing was CD8+ T cells from cultured PBMCs. These receptors came from a human patient who received a liver transplant. Some of the T cells might come from the graft donor. CDR3s include the opening cysteine and the closing phenylalanine or tryptophan. D genes are given only for firm matches. The size entry is marked missing in some rows and otherwise reads once, few, many or a size class.

V gene	D gene	clone size	J gene	CDR3 DNA	CDR3 protein
TRBV6-9	-	-	TRBJ1-1	TGTGCCAGCAGTTATTTTCGGGTTGACACTGAAGCTTTCTTT	CASSYFRVDTEAFF
TRBV30	TRBD1	-	TRBJ1-2	TGTGCCTGGAGTTCAGGGGGGGTCTATGGCTACACCTTC	CAWSSGGVYGYTF
TRBV21-1	-	-	TRBJ1-6	TGTGCCAGCAGAGTTGGGGTGCTACACATACATCATAATTCACCCCTCCACTTT	CASRVGVLHIHHNSPLHF
TRBV28	TRBD1	-	TRBJ1-1	TGTGCCAGCAGAAAACAGGGGTGGGACACTGAAGCTTTCTTT	CASRKQGWDTEAFF
TRBV6-5	TRBD2	-	TRBJ2-2	TGTGCCAGCAGTTACTCTCGGGGGGGGATCGGGGAGCTGTTTTTT	CASSYSRGGIGELFF
TRBV5-5	-	few	TRBJ1-2	TGTGCCAGCAGCTTGCGCCGGGGGCCTAACTATGGCTACACCTTC	CASSLRRGPNYGYTF
TRBV5-6	-	once	TRBJ2-1	TGTGCCAGCAGCATTGGGCCCATGAATGAGCAGTTCTTC	CASSIGPMNEQFF
TRBV29-1	TRBD1	-	TRBJ1-1	TGCAGCGCCGAAGGAGGGACAGAGAACACTGAAGCTTTCTTT	CSAEGGTENTEAFF
TRBV7-9	-	-	TRBJ2-7	TGTGCCAGCAGCTTGACGAACACGGGCTACGAGCAGTACTTC	CASSLTNTGYEQYF
TRBV7-9	-	-	TRBJ1-5	TGTGCCAGCAGCCACCCAGGGAGTGATCAGCCCCAGCATTTT	CASSHPGSDQPQHF
TRBV21-1	-	-	TRBJ2-3	TGTGCCAGCAGCCTCGTTCTGGCTACAGTCATGCAAGATACGCAGTATTTT	CASSLVLATVMQDTQYF
TRBV27	TRBD1	-	TRBJ1-5	TGTGCCAGCAGTTCCAGGGACAGGGTAGATCAGCCCCAGCATTTT	CASSSRDRVDQPQHF
TRBV27	-	-	TRBJ2-3	TGTGCCAGCAGTTTATTGGGCAGAAGCACAGATACGCAGTATTTT	CASSLLGRSTDTQYF
TRBV4-3	-	few	TRBJ2-7	TGCGCCAGCAGCCAAATCAGGGAGGACGAGCAGTACTTC	CASSQIREDEQYF
TRBV9	-	-	TRBJ2-3	TGTGCCAGCAGCGTATACCCAGGGACAGATACGCAGTATTTT	CASSVYPGTDTQYF
TRBV9	TRBD1	-	TRBJ2-2	TGTGCCAGCAGCCTAGGGACAGGGGCGAACACCGGGGAGCTGTTTTTT	CASSLGTGANTGELFF
TRBV30	TRBD1	-	TRBJ1-1	TGTGCCTGGAGTACCCGACAGGGTTTGACTGAAGCTTTCTTT	CAWSTRQGLTEAFF
TRBV14	-	few	TRBJ1-6	TGTCCGAGCAGCCAATGGGGTATTGATTCACCCCTCCACTTT	CPSSQWGIDSPLHF
TRBV19	-	-	TRBJ2-3	TGTGCCAGTAGGTCCGGCGGGACAAGCACAGATACGCAGTATTTT	CASRSGGTSTDTQYF
TRBV30	TRBD1	few	TRBJ1-1	TGTGCCTGGAGTGACCCGAACAGGGGACCGGAAGCTTTCTTT	CAWSDPNRGPEAFF
TRBV6-1	-	-	TRBJ1-1	TGTGCCAGCAGTTTGCAGGGAGTCACTGAAGCTTTCTTT	CASSLQGVTEAFF
TRBV11-3	-	-	TRBJ1-2	TGTGCCAGCAGCCATACTGTCGATCTCGGAAAGATCTATGGCTACACCTTC	CASSHTVDLGKIYGYTF
TRBV28	-	once	TRBJ2-1	TGTGCCAGCACCCCGCCCGGCGGGATAAGCGATGAGCAGTTCTTC	CASTPPGGISDEQFF
TRBV21-1	-	-	TRBJ1-3	TGTGCCAGCAGGTTATCACTACAACACGCACGAAACACCATATATTTT	CASRLSLQHARNTIYF
TRBV6-5	-	many	TRBJ1-1	TGTGCCAGCAGTTATTTTCGGGTTGACACTGAAGCTTTCTTT	CASSYFRVDTEAFF
TRBV7-9	-	medium-sized	TRBJ1-2	TGTGCCAGCAGCTTAGGACAGTACTATGGCTACACCTTC	CASSLGQYYGYTF
TRBV11-3	-	-	TRBJ2-1	TGTGCCAGCAGCTTAGATCAAGGGCGGGTATACAATGAGCAGTTCTTC	CASSLDQGRVYNEQFF
TRBV7-9	-	large	TRBJ1-5	TGTGCCAGCAGCCACAGCTCGCATAGCAATCAGCCCCAGCATTTT	CASSHSSHSNQPQHF
TRBV27	TRBD1	few	TRBJ2-3	TGTGCCAGCAGTTCGCCGGGGACAGGGGCAGATACGCAGTATTTT	CASSSPGTGADTQYF
TRBV6-5	-	-	TRBJ1-2	TGTGCCAGCAGCCACGAGGAATTCTCTCGCTATGGCTACACCTTC	CASSHEEFSRYGYTF
TRBV4-2	TRBD2	few	TRBJ2-7	TGTGCCAGCAGCCAAACCAGCGGGGGGGCCAACGAGCAGTACTTC	CASSQTSGGANEQYF
TRBV2	-	few	TRBJ1-3	TGTGCCAGCAGCCGACCGAGGCCAAATCCAGGAAACACCATATATTTT	CASSRPRPNPGNTIYF
TRBV11-3	-	-	TRBJ2-2	TGTGCCAGCAGCTTAGATTCTCCAACTACCCTGAGGGGGGCCGGGGAGCTGTTTTTT	CASSLDSPTTLRGAGELFF
TRBV6-5	TRBD2	-	TRBJ2-2	TGTGCCAGCAGTTACTCACGCGGGAGCGTCGACGGGGAGCTGTTTTTT	CASSYSRGSVDGELFF
TRBV11-2	TRBD1	few	TRBJ2-2	TGTGCCAGCAGAATCCCTGGACAGGGAGGCACCGGGGAGCTGTTTTTT	CASRIPGQGGTGELFF
TRBV10-3	-	-	TRBJ2-6	TGTGCCATCAGTGAGATACAAAGTCGGGCCAACGTCCTGACTTTC	CAISEIQSRANVLTF
TRBV11-2	-	few	TRBJ2-3	TGTGCCAGCAGCTTATCCGGATATAGCACAGATACGCAGTATTTT	CASSLSGYSTDTQYF
TRBV2	-	-	TRBJ2-3	TGTGCCAGCAGCACCGGGACGCCCGATTGGGGCACAGATACGCAGTATTTT	CASSTGTPDWGTDTQYF
TRBV5-6	-	once	TRBJ2-6	TGTGCCAGCGAGGATTTCAATAGTCACAAAAGTCGGGCCAACGTCCTGACTTTC	CASEDFNSHKSRANVLTF
TRBV20-1	-	-	TRBJ2-1	TGCAGTGCGAGCTTGCTAGCTGAGCAGTTCTTC	CSASLLAEQFF
TRBV6-5	TRBD1	-	TRBJ1-2	TGTGCCAGCAGTTACTTACAGGGGCGGAGTGGCTACACCTTC	CASSYLQGRSGYTF
TRBV4-1	-	few	TRBJ2-1	TGCGCCAGCAGCCAAGATTCAGTTGTCTACAATGAGCAGTTCTTC	CASSQDSVVYNEQFF
TRBV7-9	TRBD1	-	TRBJ2-7	TGTGCCAGCAGCTCAGACAGGGGACCTACCTACGAGCAGTACTTC	CASSSDRGPTYEQYF
TRBV7-7	-	-	TRBJ2-6	TGTGCCAGCAGCCGTCCCGCTAAGCCACAAAGTCGGGCCAACGTCCTGACTTTC	CASSRPAKPQSRANVLTF
TRBV27	TRBD1	few	TRBJ2-2	TGTGCCAGCAACACCGGGACAGGGTCTGGCGGGGAGCTGTTTTTT	CASNTGTGSGGELFF
TRBV13	-	-	TRBJ2-1	TGTGCCAGCAGCTCCACCGGGGGGCCCTACAATGAGCAGTTCTTC	CASSSTGGPYNEQFF
TRBV2	TRBD1	large	TRBJ1-2	TGTGCCAGCAGGGGGACAGTAAACTATGGCTACACCTTC	CASRGTVNYGYTF
TRBV6-5	TRBD1	-	TRBJ1-1	TGTGCCAGCAGTCGCACAGGGGGGACTGAAGCTTTCTTT	CASSRTGGTEAFF
TRBV28	-	once	TRBJ1-4	TGTGCCAGCAGTTCCCATGGACAGACGGAGAACAATGAAAAACTGTTTTTT	CASSSHGQTENNEKLFF
TRBV28	-	-	TRBJ2-5	TGTGCCAGCAGTTTTGGGGGAGAAGAGACCCAGTACTTC	CASSFGGEETQYF
TRBV5-3	-	-	TRBJ1-2	TGTGCCAGAACCTTGAAAATGGTGAGAAAGACCTATGGCTACACCTTC	CARTLKMVRKTYGYTF
TRBV6-5	-	-	TRBJ1-1	TGTGCCAGCAGTGAGCAGGAGGGGGGGGCTGAAGCTTTCTTT	CASSEQEGGAEAFF
TRBV7-2	-	-	TRBJ2-7	TGTGCCAGCAGCTTGGGATTCTACGAGCAGTACTTC	CASSLGFYEQYF